A selection of T cell receptor beta chains follows, all from one sample in a study of shared T cell receptors in the human thymus. The data were produced by immunoSEQ multiplex PCR, yet TCRdb's version contains in-frame clones alone and is incomplete. The sample yields 600,000 or so clones, about 87% seen once. The data were also submitted as part of a second study, on human thymus T cells.

Sequencing was done on a sample of thymocytes. Source of these receptors: a boy under two years old with a congenital heart defect. Each CDR3 is given with its conserved first and last residue. Each record gives: CDR3 length, clone size, V gene, J gene, CDR3 protein. Size is omitted from some rows. Given values are once, few, many or a class for expanded clones.

14	.	TRBV28	TRBJ2-1	CASSLLGLNNEQFF
15	.	TRBV6-1	TRBJ2-7	CATATRHRAPYEQYF
14	few	TRBV6-1	TRBJ2-7	CASRASGPSYEQYF
16	.	TRBV11-2	TRBJ2-6	CASWTGSLAGANVLTF
13	.	TRBV29-1	TRBJ2-7	CSVRDRDFYEQYF
17	once	TRBV5-4	TRBJ2-7	CASSPFGGGLTSYEQYF
12	.	TRBV28	TRBJ1-1	CGFKKGDTEAFF
14	.	TRBV18	TRBJ2-7	CASSARTDRREQYF
13	.	TRBV2	TRBJ2-2	CASRDGETGELFF
12	.	TRBV7-8	TRBJ2-7	CASSPGRYEQYF
18	.	TRBV6-1	TRBJ2-3	CASSEAPGGIGGTDTQYF
15	.	TRBV7-6	TRBJ1-6	CASSLGGGQNSPLHF
16	.	TRBV9	TRBJ2-5	CASSVEGRSGDETQYF
16	.	TRBV19	TRBJ1-5	CASSTRASGSNQPQHF
14	few	TRBV6-6	TRBJ2-4	CASSYLLAENIQYF
17	.	TRBV15	TRBJ1-6	CATEEGGTGYQNSPLHF
15	.	TRBV19	TRBJ1-1	CASNRLGGGETEAFF
14	.	TRBV28	TRBJ2-7	CASKVVSGAYEQYF
16	.	TRBV28	TRBJ2-3	CASSSGWGGGTDTQYF
15	.	TRBV25-1	TRBJ2-2	CASSGIAATTGELFF
11	few	TRBV10-3	TRBJ1-1	CAISEGAEAFF
17	.	TRBV15	TRBJ2-7	CATSRDITGTGFYEQYF
17	.	TRBV19	TRBJ2-1	CASTYRTSGRNYNEQFF
13	.	TRBV6-1	TRBJ2-1	CASINRGPNEQFF
13	.	TRBV19	TRBJ1-1	CASSIFRGTEAFF
16	.	TRBV5-1	TRBJ1-2	CASSLEGRGRVYGYTF
14	.	TRBV7-9	TRBJ2-2	CASRCGSNTGELFF
14	.	TRBV10-1	TRBJ2-1	CASSVERVNNEQFF
12	.	TRBV19	TRBJ1-1	CASSPKSTESFF
12	few	TRBV7-6	TRBJ2-1	CASSLVGGEQFF
15	.	TRBV6-1	TRBJ1-1	CASSPEGTGWTEAFF
15	.	TRBV2	TRBJ1-6	CASRRDPLYNSPLHF
14	few	TRBV19	TRBJ1-1	CASSIKTGEDEAFF
18	.	TRBV4-2	TRBJ2-2	CASSQDFPRLRDTGELFF
14	.	TRBV7-2	TRBJ1-1	CASSLAGRDPEAFF
14	.	TRBV4-1	TRBJ1-5	CASSLWTGNQPQHF
15	few	TRBV19	TRBJ2-7	CASSIDRHSSYEQYF
19	.	TRBV28	TRBJ1-5	CASSFVWFGRPGGNQPQHF
11	once	TRBV25-1	TRBJ1-2	CASSSPGGYTF
13	.	TRBV5-4	TRBJ1-1	CASSYTVNTEAFF
15	.	TRBV7-6	TRBJ2-3	CASSPRDRYTDTQYF
18	.	TRBV4-3	TRBJ1-5	CASSPGTGGRDSNQPQHF
14	.	TRBV7-8	TRBJ1-5	CASSRTGTTQPQHF
13	.	TRBV6-1	TRBJ1-2	CASSETGEGGYTF
12	.	TRBV15	TRBJ1-1	CATGEKNTEAFF
14	.	TRBV7-9	TRBJ1-1	CASSLQGLGTEAFF
13	.	TRBV5-1	TRBJ2-1	CASSPDRGAKQFF
16	.	TRBV2	TRBJ1-3	CASTTGRLPSGNTIYF
16	.	TRBV29-1	TRBJ1-2	CSVEWSWQATNYGYTF
11	.	TRBV29-1	TRBJ1-1	CSVSRGAEAFF
20	.	TRBV4-3	TRBJ1-1	CASSQEERERGGRLNTEAFF